This passage covers 14 T cell receptor beta chains from one sample sequenced in a study of regulatory T cells in long-lasting Graves disease. Regarding time point: newly diagnosed GD, antithyroid drugs for less than 3 months. RNA from PBMCs was the source of the TCR library. Building the TCR beta libraries relied on iRepertoire HTBI primers, and CDR3 regions underwent Arm-PCR. MiXCR, applied by TCRdb to the multiplex PCR reads, yields one record per CDR3 protein. The sample carries under 250,000 distinct CDR3 sequences, roughly 19% recorded once. These records were also assigned to another study, of T cells in Graves' hyperthyroidism and ophthalmopathy.

The sequencing here drew on peripheral blood mononuclear cells (PBMCs), taken at new diagnosis, from a patient treated with antithyroid drugs. The receptors were gathered from a woman aged 25 to 39 with Graves disease.

Ten or more counts support this clonotype. The rearrangement links TRBV7-9 to TRBJ2-7; 9 bases match TRBD1. V lost 0 bases and J lost 5; bases outside the gene matches: 5. Germline CDR1 and CDR2: SEHNR and FQNEAQ (reference sequence). The CDR3 sequence is 15 residues long. Here the CDR3 DNA reads TGTGCCAGCAGCTTAGCGGGACAGGGTGTCCACGAGCAGTACTTC. Residues: CASSLAGQGVHEQYF.

This clonotype was detected a few times. This chain uses TRBV28 with TRBJ1-5; tentatively, D is TRBD1 (5 bases). V lost 1 base to trimming and J lost 3 bases, with 13 bases between them. In germline, CDR1 is MDHEN, CDR2 SYDVKM. The CDR3 spans 16 residues. The CDR3 here is CASSLLAGTNNQPQHF. DNA of the CDR3: TGTGCCAGCAGTTTATTGGCCGGGACTAACAATCAGCCCCAGCATTTT.

Comment on this clonotype: This may be a read error, as it is one base from a much larger clone. J is TRBJ1-4 and V is TRBV7-9, with D perhaps matching TRBD1 (5 bases). This CDR3 has 15 amino acids. The germline gives CDR1 SEHNR, CDR2 FQNEAQ (reference sequence). The CDR3 coding sequence is TGTGCCAGCAGCTTAACGGGCAGGGACCGTGAAGAACTGTTTTTT. Translated, it gives CASSLTGRDREELFF.

This clonotype was recorded at least ten times. CDR3 nucleotide sequence: TGTGCCAGCAGCCAGGGACAGGGGGCCGGTGAGCAGTTCTTC. As protein: CASSQGQGAGEQFF. V usage is TRBV14 and J usage is TRBJ2-1; 12 bases are shared with TRBD1. Germline V gene data show CDR1 as SGHDN and CDR2 as FVKESK. The J segment lost 9 bases and the V segment lost 3 bases, leaving 3 bases of the junction unmatched. The CDR3 is made up of 14 amino acids.

The table lists this clonotype with many counts. This chain connects TRBV7-8 to TRBJ2-7; 14 bases are a match to TRBD2. The CDR3 sequence is 16 residues long. From germline, CDR1 is SGHVS and CDR2 FQNEAQ. V lost 4 bases and J lost 4; bases outside the gene matches: 6. In DNA form, the CDR3 reads TGTGCCAGCAGCTCCTGGACTAGCGGGAGGCAGTACGAGCAGTACTTC. Translated, it gives CASSSWTSGRQYEQYF.

This clonotype has at least ten counts. V gene TRBV18 combines with J gene TRBJ2-7; TRBD1 matches 9 bases. Losses at the gene ends were 3 bases for V and 3 bases for J; bases not matched to a gene: 3. Looked up from germline, CDR1 is KGHSH and CDR2 is LQKENI. This CDR3 spans 14 amino acids. In nucleotides, the CDR3 is TGTGCCAGCTCACCGGGACAGGGAATCTACGAGCAGTACTTC. Encoded protein: CASSPGQGIYEQYF.

The table lists this clonotype with many counts. This sequence joins TRBV27 and TRBJ1-2; 9 bases agree with TRBD1. CDR1 is MNHEY and CDR2 is SMNVEV in the germline V gene (reference sequence). The CDR3 length is 15 residues. Trimming took 6 bases from V and 2 from J; bases not matched to a gene: 7. CDR3 bases: TGTGCCAGCAGCAAGACAGGGGGTATGAACTATGGCTACACCTTC. Translated: CASSKTGGMNYGYTF.

The gene calls are TRBV7-9 and TRBJ1-4; the D is unclear. The CDR3 is 15 residues long. Germline V gene lookup returns CDR1 SEHNR and CDR2 FQNEAQ (reference sequence). The V end lost 6 bases, the J end lost 5 bases, and 16 bases lay between the germline ends. The CDR3 DNA sequence: TGTGCCAGCAGGCTTAGCGGCAGGTCGAATGAAAAACTGTTTTTT. It yields the protein CASRLSGRSNEKLFF.

This clonotype was seen ten or more times. The CDR3 sequence: CASSPTVNYGYTF. DNA for the CDR3: TGCGCCAGCAGCCCGACGGTTAACTATGGCTACACCTTC. The rearrangement links TRBV10-2 to TRBJ1-2; D remains ambiguous. The CDR3 is made up of 13 amino acids. V lost 6 bases and J lost 1, with 9 bases in between. Germline assignment: CDR1 WSHSY and CDR2 SAAADI.

This clonotype was seen many times. This chain uses TRBV12-3 or TRBV12-4 with TRBJ1-1, with D uncertain. The CDR3 sequence is 13 residues long. V was pared by 5 bases and J by 5 bases, with 12 bases between. The CDR3 loop reads CASSLSTGTEAFF. CDR3 bases: TGTGCCAGCAGTCTCTCAACCGGGACTGAAGCTTTCTTT.

This clonotype was seen ten or more times. V gene TRBV2 combines with J gene TRBJ1-2; a weak D match, TRBD1 (6 bases). The CDR3 is made up of 13 amino acids. Germline V gene sequence: CDR1 SNHLY, CDR2 FYNNEI. The V and J ends lost 6 bases and 5 bases respectively, with 13 bases between them. The CDR3 bases are TGTGCCAGCAGCGCCGGGACATTTTATGGCTACACCTTC. This encodes CASSAGTFYGYTF.

This clonotype was observed many times. The chain carries TRBV3-1 and TRBJ2-3; D gene uncertain. V was trimmed by 4 bases and J by 4 bases, leaving 9 bases between them. Per the germline V gene, CDR1 is LGHDT and CDR2 is YNNKEL (reference sequence). The CDR3 consists of 13 residues. The CDR3 is CASSPLFADTQYF. CDR3 coding DNA: TGTGCCAGCAGCCCCCTCTTTGCAGATACGCAGTATTTT.

This clonotype was seen repeatedly, ten times or more. This chain connects TRBV30 to TRBJ1-2; D gene unclear. V lost 3 bases to trimming and J lost 8 bases, with 16 bases between them. This CDR3 region has 13 residues. Per germline, CDR1 GTSNPN and CDR2 SVGIG (reference sequence). CDR3 DNA: TGTGCCTGGAGAGAAGAGTCTCCTAGCGGCTACACCTTC. This translates into CAWREESPSGYTF.

In its sample, this clonotype was seen many times. The rearrangement joins TRBV19 to TRBJ2-2, with D perhaps matching TRBD2 (5 bases). The V end lost 5 bases, the J end lost 7 bases, and 20 bases lay between the germline ends. This CDR3 has 16 amino acids. Germline V CDR1 and CDR2: LNHDA, SQIVND (reference sequence). CDR3 sequence (DNA): TGTGCCAGTAGTTCTCGGGGTAGCCCCCCCCTCGGGGAGCTGTTTTTT. As protein: CASSSRGSPPLGELFF.